This T cell receptor (beta chain) was captured in a study of blood T cell repertoires in COVID-19. This CDR3 contains 14 residues. V gave up 6 bases and J gave up 4 bases; unmatched junction bases: 6. The V gene's germline CDR1 is SQVTM and CDR2 ANQGSEA. TCRdb keeps only in-frame clones here, not all; method: immunoSEQ multiplex PCR. The profile shows roughly 52,000 clones, 65% to 85% of them singletons. The sequencing sample was made of peripheral blood. The V call is TRBV29-1, the J call TRBJ2-1; the match to TRBD2 covers 10 bases. This sequence originates from a human donor in a cohort sampled during active COVID-19. CDR3 DNA: TGCAGCGTCCCCCGGACTAGCGGATACAATGAGCAGTTCTTC. Protein sequence: CSVPRTSGYNEQFF.